This TCR beta chain was identified during a study of T cell responses to AZD1222 COVID-19 vaccine. Study-level points and caveats: The study found Spike-specific TCR breadth and depth rose after two AZD1222 doses.

To note about this clone: Its antigen is undetermined. One junction end disagrees with the germline gene, perhaps due to a read error.

Only in-frame clones appear in the TCRdb table, and some are missing; sequencing was by immunoSEQ multiplex PCR. The sample carries around 130,000 clones, approximately 93% recorded once. The CDR3 loop spans 11 amino acids. Germline loops: CDR1 SEHNR, CDR2 FQNEAQ (reference sequence). Sequenced material: peripheral blood, taken on day 0 of AZD1222 vaccination. The TCR comes from an adult in good health. This chain joins TRBV7-9 and TRBJ2-3; D perhaps matches TRBD2 (6 bases). The CDR3 loop reads CASSLGPDYLF. CDR3 nucleotides: TGTGCCAGCAGCTTAGGTCCGGACTACCTCTTT.